This TCR beta chain was obtained from a study of beta chain features in type 1 diabetes. The germline V gene has CDR1 LNHDA and CDR2 SQIVND (reference sequence). This CDR3 is 16 amino acids long. With V trimmed by 4 bases and J by 3 bases, 5 bases remained unmatched. This clone was picked up a small number of times. The antigen is not known. Study-level points and caveats: TCRB CDR3 length was moderately but significantly reduced in all four CD4+ subsets of Type 1 diabetes patients. High-TCR-expressing cells could be over-represented by cDNA sequencing.

Since all of the isolated RNA was reverse transcribed, expressed TCRB transcripts were what got sequenced. The protocol was immunoSEQ multiplex PCR, while the TCRdb copy is restricted to in-frame clones and leaves out a portion. The sample holds 280,000 or so clones, about 15% seen once. The receptor was derived from a young man with type 1 diabetes. Specimen: naive CD4+ T cells from blood. The chain is built from TRBV19 and TRBJ2-1; the match to TRBD2 covers 11 bases. In nucleotides, the CDR3 is TGTGCCAGTAGTACCATAGCGGGGGGGGACTACAATGAGCAGTTCTTC. This sequence encodes CASSTIAGGDYNEQFF.